Listed here are 25 T cell receptor beta chains from one sample, sequenced in a study of OX40 agonist ivuxolimab in advanced cancers. Data came from immunoSEQ multiplex PCR; TCRdb stores just in-frame clones and leaves some out. The sample has roughly 64,000 clones; about 80% are singletons. The input for sequencing was CD4+ or CD8+ T cells sorted from blood, taken in a trial of the OX40 agonist ivuxolimab. The receptors originated from an adult with an advanced solid tumor such as melanoma, head and neck, liver or kidney cancer.

The chain carries TRBV25-1 and TRBJ2-7; TRBD1 might be the D (5 bases). Germline CDR1 reads MGHDK; CDR2 reads SYGVNS. The CDR3 sequence is 12 residues long. Trimming took off 2 bases at V and 3 bases at J, with 5 bases between the two ends. The CDR3 loop is CASSEQGYEQYF. Here the CDR3 DNA reads TGTGCCAGCAGTGAACAGGGCTACGAGCAGTACTTC.

This sequence joins TRBV27 and TRBJ2-3; no clear D. CDR1 and CDR2 from the germline V gene are MNHEY and SMNVEV (reference sequence). This CDR3 has 13 residues. The ends were cut back, 1 base at V and 5 bases at J, with 7 bases in the middle. The CDR3 DNA reads as TGTGCCAGCAGTTTATTGGTGGGAGATACGCAGTATTTT. The encoded protein is CASSLLVGDTQYF.

Details on this clone: Other nucleotide sequences from this sample produce the same CDR3. The chain uses TRBV30 and TRBJ2-2; D not resolved. The CDR3 is 12 amino acids. Trimming left V 1 base short and J 4 bases short, with 4 bases between. From germline, CDR1 is GTSNPN and CDR2 SVGIG (reference sequence). The CDR3 coding sequence is TGTGCCTGGAGTGGAAGCACCGGGGAGCTGTTTTTT. Its protein is CAWSGSTGELFF.

By share, this clone counts as medium-sized. This sequence joins TRBV6-5 and TRBJ1-6; D gene unclear. The CDR3 runs 15 residues. V lost 0 bases and J 2 bases, leaving 5 bases between the germline ends. Germline V gives CDR1 MNHEY, CDR2 SVGAGI. The CDR3 nucleotides read TGTGCCAGCAGTTACTCCGGGCCCTATAATTCACCCCTCCACTTT. The encoded protein is CASSYSGPYNSPLHF.

The chain carries TRBV9 and TRBJ1-2; D is uncertain. V was trimmed by 0 bases and J by 10 bases, leaving 7 bases between them. Germline CDR1 reads SGDLS; CDR2 reads YYNGEE. The CDR3 covers 11 residues. CDR3 sequence reads: CASSVGPYYTF. The CDR3 region has the DNA TGTGCCAGCAGCGTAGGTCCTTACTACACCTTC.

The DNA of the CDR3 is TGCGCCAGCAGCTTCAGGGGAAACGAGCAGTACTTC. Protein: CASSFRGNEQYF. The genes are TRBV5-1 and TRBJ2-7; tentative D call: TRBD1 (6 bases). CDR3 size: 12 residues. Germline CDR1 is SGHRS and CDR2 is YFSETQ. Deletions cut 2 bases from V and 5 bases from J, with 8 bases between.

The chain links TRBV11-2 to TRBJ2-1, with D possibly being TRBD2 (5 bases). Trimming removed 5 bases from V and 9 bases from J, with 14 bases in between. The CDR3 sequence is 13 residues long. Germline-derived CDR1 and CDR2 are SGHAT and FQNNGV. The DNA of the CDR3 is TGTGCCAGCAGCCCATCCCGGGGTCCTGAGCAGTTCTTC. This encodes CASSPSRGPEQFF.

This sequence joins TRBV11-2 and TRBJ1-2; no clear D gene. The CDR3 runs to 15 residues. The germline gives CDR1 SGHAT, CDR2 FQNNGV. Trimming removed 4 bases at V and 5 bases at J, with 17 bases between. CDR3 residues: CASSSLGVRSYGYTF. DNA for the CDR3: TGTGCCAGCAGCTCCCTCGGGGTCAGGAGTTATGGCTACACCTTC.

This clone has only one observation. This chain links TRBV6-1 with TRBJ2-5; D call uncertain. CDR1 and CDR2 from the germline V gene are MNHNS and SASEGT. The CDR3 extends over 13 amino acids. Trimming pared 9 bases from V and 1 base from J, leaving 12 bases between. This CDR3 is CASGRLGQETQYF. In DNA form, the CDR3 reads TGTGCCAGTGGGCGCTTGGGCCAAGAGACCCAGTACTTC.

The chain carries TRBV5-1 and TRBJ2-5, with 7 bases lining up with TRBD1. The CDR3 is made up of 16 amino acids. The V gene end was trimmed by 6 bases and the J gene end by 5 bases; junction bases not matched to a gene: 16. The V gene's germline CDR1 is SGHRS and CDR2 YFSETQ. CDR3 in amino acids: CASKPSLRGPGETQYF. CDR3 nucleotides: TGCGCCAGCAAGCCTTCCCTTAGGGGGCCTGGGGAGACCCAGTACTTC.

This clone was counted a few times. The chain uses TRBV7-3 and TRBJ2-1; perhaps TRBD2 as D (6 bases). The germline gives CDR1 SGHTA, CDR2 FQGTGA. This CDR3 spans 15 amino acids. Trimming pared 2 bases from V and 9 bases from J, leaving 17 bases between. This chain's CDR3 is CASSLQGGYLGEQFF. The CDR3 DNA reads TGTGCCAGCAGCTTACAGGGAGGTTATCTTGGTGAGCAGTTCTTC.

The V and J genes are TRBV6-5 and TRBJ2-7, with 15 bases lining up with TRBD2. Trimming took 3 bases from V and 4 from J; bases not matched to a gene: 1. Germline-derived CDR1 and CDR2 are MNHEY and SVGAGI. The CDR3 extends over 15 amino acids. CDR3 sequence (DNA): TGTGCCAGCAGTTATGGACTAGCGGGAGGGTACGAGCAGTACTTC. This sequence encodes CASSYGLAGGYEQYF.

The sample holds a few counts of this clone. The gene calls are TRBV7-8 and TRBJ2-3, with 8 nucleotides matching TRBD2. This CDR3 is built from 16 residues. Germline trimming cut 1 base from V and 2 bases from J; bases unmatched to any gene: 5. Germline assignment: CDR1 SGHVS and CDR2 FQNEAQ. CDR3 sequence reads: CASSLVPGGFTDTQYF. The CDR3, as DNA: TGTGCCAGCAGCTTAGTCCCGGGGGGGTTCACAGATACGCAGTATTTT.

V usage is TRBV4-3 and J usage is TRBJ1-2; D not certain. Trimming cost V 1 base and J 3 bases, with 9 bases left between them. This CDR3 is 14 amino acids long. CDR1 is LGHNA and CDR2 is YSLEER in the germline V gene. The CDR3 loop reads CASSQATIDYGYTF. DNA for the CDR3: TGCGCCAGCAGCCAAGCCACTATCGACTATGGCTACACCTTC.

The V and J genes are TRBV7-9 and TRBJ1-1, with D unclear. Germline V CDR1 and CDR2: SEHNR, FQNEAQ (reference sequence). This CDR3 contains 14 residues. V was clipped by 5 bases and J by 1 base, with 11 bases between them. The CDR3 DNA follows: TGTGCCAGCAGCCCCCAAGTGGGGAACACTGAAGCTTTCTTT. This translates into CASSPQVGNTEAFF. Full variable domain (remainder filled in from reference TRBV7-9 and TRBJ1-1): DTGVSQNPRHKITKRGQNVTFRCDPISEHNRLYWYRQTLGQGPEFLTYFQNEAQLEKSRLLSDRFSAERPKGSFSTLEIQRTEQGDSAMYLCASSPQVGNTEAFFGQGTRLTVV.

With respect to this clone: As the CDR3 is not closed by the conserved phenylalanine or tryptophan, this likely results from a read error. No DNA is shown, since the ends of the CDR3 on it are uncertain; the CDR3 is the one TCRdb lists. The chain has TRBV6-5 and TRBJ1-6. The CDR3 has 10 residues if both end residues are counted. CDR1 is MNHEY and CDR2 is SVGAGI in the germline V gene. CDR3 sequence: CASSYNPADT.

The V and J genes are TRBV6-6 and TRBJ1-6; D is unclear. The CDR3 is 13 amino acids. Germline V lookup: CDR1 MNHNY, CDR2 SVGAGI (reference sequence). V gave up 2 bases and J gave up 7 bases, with 6 bases separating them. The CDR3 here is CASSYINNSPLHF. In DNA form, the CDR3 reads TGTGCCAGCAGTTACATCAACAATTCACCCCTCCACTTT.

The chain has TRBV7-9 and TRBJ1-4, with TRBD1 matching 9 bases. Germline V lookup: CDR1 SEHNR, CDR2 FQNEAQ (reference sequence). V was clipped by 5 bases and J by 5 bases; unmatched bases: 3. CDR3 length: 14 residues. The CDR3 DNA reads as TGTGCCAGCAGCCCCGGGACAGGGAATGAAAAACTGTTTTTT. This gives the protein CASSPGTGNEKLFF. The complete variable domain, with remaining parts taken from reference TRBV7-9 and TRBJ1-4, reads DTGVSQNPRHKITKRGQNVTFRCDPISEHNRLYWYRQTLGQGPEFLTYFQNEAQLEKSRLLSDRFSAERPKGSFSTLEIQRTEQGDSAMYLCASSPGTGNEKLFFGSGTQLSVL.

J is TRBJ2-7 and V is TRBV29-1; D uncertain. This CDR3 spans 11 amino acids. Trimming took 4 bases from V and 4 from J, leaving 8 bases between them. From germline, CDR1 is SQVTM and CDR2 ANQGSEA. CDR3 nucleotides: TGCAGCGTTGCGGCAGATTACGAGCAGTACTTC. Protein product: CSVAADYEQYF.

The genes are TRBV5-1 and TRBJ2-3; TRBD2 matches at 11 bases. V trimming: 4 bases; J trimming: 5 bases; junction bases outside the gene matches: 12. The germline CDR1 and CDR2 sequences are SGHRS and YFSETQ. The CDR3 runs 17 residues. The CDR3 DNA is TGCGCCAGCAGCAAGGGACTAGCGGCCGTTCAGGTAGATACGCAGTATTTT. Its protein is CASSKGLAAVQVDTQYF.

V and J are TRBV11-1 and TRBJ1-1; D ambiguous. Germline V CDR1 and CDR2: SGHAT, FQDESV (reference sequence). Trimming took 0 bases from V and 0 from J, leaving 2 bases between them. The CDR3 has 13 residues. The CDR3 DNA reads TGTGCCAGCAGCTTAGCGATGAACACTGAAGCTTTCTTT. It encodes CASSLAMNTEAFF.

The chain is built from TRBV25-1 and TRBJ2-2; TRBD1 agrees at 9 bases. The germline CDR1 and CDR2 sequences are MGHDK and SYGVNS. V lost 4 bases and J lost 5; bases outside the gene matches: 8. CDR3 length equals 16 residues. The chain's CDR3 is CASSGWGQGETGELFF. In nucleotides, the CDR3 is TGTGCCAGCAGTGGTTGGGGACAGGGAGAGACCGGGGAGCTGTTTTTT.

Written as DNA, the CDR3 is TGTGCCAGCAGTAGAGGACAGGCGGTCACCGGGGAGCTGTTTTTT. Translated, it gives CASSRGQAVTGELFF. The J gene is TRBJ2-2, the V gene TRBV6-6, with 7 positions matching TRBD1. V dropped 5 bases and J dropped 4; count of bases not matched to a gene: 7. CDR3 length: 15 residues. Germline V lookup: CDR1 MNHNY, CDR2 SVGAGI (reference sequence).

The sample holds a few counts of this clone. The V gene is TRBV29-1, the J gene TRBJ2-7; TRBD2 might be the D (6 bases). Germline V gene sequence: CDR1 SQVTM, CDR2 ANQGSEA. The CDR3 sequence is 11 residues long. The V and J ends lost 5 bases and 5 bases respectively, with 10 bases between them. The CDR3 is CSVRRGDEQYF. The DNA of the CDR3 is TGCAGCGTTCGGAGGGGCGACGAGCAGTACTTC.

The genes are TRBV27 and TRBJ2-3; D gene unclear. Germline assignment: CDR1 MNHEY and CDR2 SMNVEV (reference sequence). The CDR3 length is 13 residues. Trimming left V 2 bases short and J 9 bases short, with 12 bases between. The CDR3 spells CASSLQVPGTQYF. DNA for the CDR3: TGTGCCAGCAGTTTACAGGTCCCCGGGACGCAGTATTTT.